This TCR beta chain was observed in a study of blood T cell repertoires in COVID-19. This clone appeared once. Assay: immunoSEQ multiplex PCR; the TCRdb copy retains only in-frame clones and omits some. The table lists about 170,000 clones, less than 85% of them singletons, with around 12% in the top ten. The V end was cut by 0 bases, the J end by 1 base, with 3 bases between. CDR1 and CDR2 from the germline V gene are KGHSH and LQKENI. The CDR3 runs 13 residues. This chain links TRBV18 with TRBJ1-1; D not resolved. The sequence was obtained from a man aged 45-60 years who had recovered from COVID-19. Sequencing input: PBMCs or T cells enriched from blood (not recorded which). The CDR3 bases are TGTGCCAGCTCACCACCGAGGAACACTGAAGCTTTCTTT. This sequence encodes CASSPPRNTEAFF.